The following is a T cell receptor (beta chain) sequence with its context. Its antigen is undetermined. The sorted Tregs were CD4+CD25+CD127-/low cells. Overall study findings and caveats: Tumor Tregs overlapped most with tumor, then blood, naive CD4+ cells. Tumor memory CD4+ T cell TCR gene usage clustered with blood and lymph node memory CD4+ cells and lymph node naive CD4+ cells. Whole repertoires were not studied in the larger cohort, only one V-J beta rearrangement.

Full-length variable regions came from constant-region reverse primers plus semi-nested Nested Universal Primer A PCR. MiXCR, run by TCRdb on the 5' RACE reads, gives a single entry per CDR3 protein. The profile shows about 59,000 distinct CDR3 sequences, more than 20% of them singletons. Sequencing used tumor-infiltrating Tregs sorted from the breast tumor. The clonotype originates from a female donor with breast cancer.

The CDR3 DNA sequence: TGTGCCAGCAGCACTAGACTACAGGATACGCAGTATTTT. Its protein is CASSTRLQDTQYF. The chain couples TRBV7-9 to TRBJ2-3; the D gene is possibly TRBD2 (5 bases). The germline V gene has CDR1 SEHNR and CDR2 FQNEAQ (reference sequence). Trimming pared 5 bases from V and 6 bases from J, leaving 12 bases between. This CDR3 spans 13 amino acids. The full variable domain, its missing parts supplied by reference TRBV7-9 and TRBJ2-3, is DTGVSQNPRHKITKRGQNVTFRCDPISEHNRLYWYRQTLGQGPEFLTYFQNEAQLEKSRLLSDRFSAERPKGSFSTLEIQRTEQGDSAMYLCASSTRLQDTQYFGPGTRLTVL.